The clone carrying this T cell receptor (beta chain) has only one observation. Its antigen is not identified. The PCR contained 60 Vbeta and 13 Jbeta primers. Assay: immunoSEQ multiplex PCR; the TCRdb copy retains only in-frame clones and omits some. This table holds 150,000 to 250,000 clones, roughly 78% found once. Each donor's status was that of a healthy bone marrow donor. The CDR3 spans 17 residues. Germline trimming cut 8 bases from V and 1 base from J; bases unmatched to any gene: 6. The germline V gene has CDR1 LNHDA and CDR2 SQIVND (reference sequence). This sample is part of a study of cytomegalovirus exposure and HLA in healthy donors. Overall study results and limits: More clonal expansion characterized HLA-associated TCR beta chains than equally common others in a later analysis.

The sequenced material came from PBMCs. V is TRBV19 and J is TRBJ2-2, with 14 positions matching TRBD2. The TCR originated in a girl aged 5-17 years in good health and CMV-seropositive. The chain's CDR3 is CASRLAGGIVNTGELFF. As DNA, the CDR3 is TGTGCCAGTCGACTAGCGGGGGGGATAGTGAACACCGGGGAGCTGTTTTTT.